Following are 32 T cell receptor beta chains from one sample sequenced in a study of blood T cell repertoires in COVID-19. Repertoires were generated with immunoSEQ multiplex PCR, while TCRdb's copy carries only in-frame clones and drops some. The repertoire consists of about 73,000 clones, with around nine tenths occurring once and the leading ten covering 15% to 20%. Sequencing was carried out using peripheral blood. These receptors were obtained from a woman over 75 with active or convalescent COVID-19.

This clone is a singleton in its sample. The chain couples TRBV4-3 to TRBJ2-3, with TRBD2 matching 10 bases. CDR1 LGHNA and CDR2 YSLEER come from the germline V gene. CDR3 size: 17 residues. V was pared by 1 base and J by 4 bases, with 8 bases of the junction left unmatched. The chain's CDR3 is CASSQGSAGGRADTQYF. In DNA, the CDR3 is TGCGCCAGCAGCCAAGGGTCAGCGGGGGGGCGGGCAGATACGCAGTATTTT.

This sequence joins TRBV28 and TRBJ1-5; 7 bases agree with TRBD1. The CDR3 contains 12 residues. Germline loops: CDR1 MDHEN, CDR2 SYDVKM. V shed 8 bases and J 5 bases; nucleotides not matched to a gene: 3. CDR3 coding DNA: TGTGCCAGCTCCAGGGGGTATCAGCCCCAGCATTTT. This translates into CASSRGYQPQHF.

The chain is built from TRBV2 and TRBJ2-1, with 12 bases aligning to TRBD2. The CDR3 loop spans 15 amino acids. Germline V gene lookup returns CDR1 SNHLY and CDR2 FYNNEI. Losses at the gene ends were 5 bases for V and 3 bases for J; bases not matched to a gene: 2. CDR3 protein: CASSLAGGNYNEQFF. In DNA form, the CDR3 reads TGTGCCAGCAGTCTAGCGGGGGGGAACTACAATGAGCAGTTCTTC.

The J gene is TRBJ1-5, the V gene TRBV5-1, with D maybe TRBD1 (6 bases). V was pared by 8 bases and J by 16 bases, with 13 bases between. Germline V gene sequence: CDR1 SGHRS, CDR2 YFSETQ. This CDR3 region has 9 residues. The CDR3 nucleotides read TGCGCCAGTAGAGGGGGTCAACATTTT. This gives the protein CASRGGQHF.

CDR3 sequence: CASSLAPQETQYF. The CDR3 nucleotides are TGTGCCAGCAGCTTAGCCCCTCAAGAGACCCAGTACTTC. V gene TRBV11-2 combines with J gene TRBJ2-5, with D unresolved. CDR3 size: 13 residues. V lost 1 base and J lost 2, with 5 bases in between. Germline CDR1 and CDR2: SGHAT and FQNNGV.

The J gene is TRBJ1-3, the V gene TRBV28; a weak D match, TRBD1 (5 bases). This CDR3 is built from 13 residues. Trimming stripped 3 bases from V and 4 bases from J, with 7 bases between. Germline V gives CDR1 MDHEN, CDR2 SYDVKM. CDR3 sequence (DNA): TGTGCCAGCAGTTTTTACAGGGGAAACACCATATATTTT. This gives the protein CASSFYRGNTIYF.

This chain uses TRBV19 with TRBJ2-7, with 9 nucleotides matching TRBD1. This CDR3 has 14 residues. Germline loops: CDR1 LNHDA, CDR2 SQIVND (reference sequence). The trim removed 6 bases at V and 4 bases at J, leaving 7 bases unmatched. CDR3 sequence: CASSGTGRTYEQYF. CDR3 sequence (DNA): TGTGCCAGTAGCGGGACAGGGAGAACTTACGAGCAGTACTTC.

This chain links TRBV2 with TRBJ2-5; 8 bases match TRBD1. With 0 bases clipped from V and 1 base from J, the junction kept 19 bases outside the gene matches. The germline V gene encodes CDR1 SNHLY and CDR2 FYNNEI. The CDR3 runs 21 residues. The DNA of the CDR3 is TGTGCCAGCAGTGAAGCTTTTCGACAGGGGTTCCACTTGGGAGGCCAAGAGACCCAGTACTTC. Translated: CASSEAFRQGFHLGGQETQYF.

The V and J genes are TRBV29-1 and TRBJ2-2, with D unresolved. V gave up 7 bases and J gave up 2 bases, with 5 bases separating them. This CDR3 comprises 11 residues. Germline CDR1 is SQVTM and CDR2 is ANQGSEA. This CDR3 is CSGVNTGELFF. The CDR3 region has the DNA TGCAGCGGAGTTAACACCGGGGAGCTGTTTTTT.

This clone was found once. The chain is built from TRBV29-1 and TRBJ1-1; possibly TRBD1 for D (6 bases). The CDR3 runs to 12 residues. Germline lookup yields CDR1 SQVTM and CDR2 ANQGSEA. The germline V and J ends were trimmed by 5 bases and 5 bases, with 12 bases remaining between them. The CDR3: CSVREGGTEAFF. CDR3 coding DNA: TGCAGCGTTCGTGAGGGGGGGACTGAAGCTTTCTTT.

The rearrangement uses TRBV11-2 and TRBJ2-1; 9 bases line up with TRBD2. The CDR3 spans 15 residues. Germline loops: CDR1 SGHAT, CDR2 FQNNGV. V shed 3 bases, J shed 4 bases, and the junction held 4 bases outside the gene matches. The CDR3 spells CASSFLAGNYNEQFF. The CDR3 DNA reads as TGTGCCAGCAGCTTTCTAGCGGGGAATTACAATGAGCAGTTCTTC.

This clone was detected only once. This sequence joins TRBV2 and TRBJ2-5, with D possibly being TRBD2 (6 bases). V was trimmed by 10 bases and J by 9 bases, leaving 21 bases between them. The germline V gene has CDR1 SNHLY and CDR2 FYNNEI. The CDR3 covers 13 residues. The CDR3 sequence is CAIGGGQERAQYF. CDR3 in DNA: TGTGCCATCGGGGGAGGTCAAGAGAGGGCCCAGTACTTC. Supplemented by reference TRBV2 and TRBJ2-5, the full variable domain reads EPEVTQTPSHQVTQMGQEVILRCVPISNHLYFYWYRQILGQKVEFLVSFYNNEISEKSEIFDDQFSVERPDGSNFTLKIRSTKLEDSAMYFCAIGGGQERAQYFGPGTRLLVL.

The chain recombines TRBV2 with TRBJ2-3; 9 bases match TRBD1. Germline V lookup: CDR1 SNHLY, CDR2 FYNNEI. This CDR3 is built from 15 residues. Germline trimming cut 6 bases from V and 3 bases from J; bases unmatched to any gene: 7. CDR3 coding DNA: TGTGCCAGCAGATCGACAGGGGGAAGAACAGATACGCAGTATTTT. It specifies CASRSTGGRTDTQYF.

This clone was recorded a few times. The V call is TRBV5-4, the J call TRBJ2-7, with TRBD1 as a possible D gene (6 bases). Trimming cost V 4 bases and J 6 bases, with 14 bases left between them. The CDR3 contains 13 residues. Germline-derived CDR1 and CDR2 are SGHNT and YYREEE (reference sequence). CDR3: CASSPKQGAEQYF. The CDR3 nucleotides are TGTGCCAGCAGCCCCAAACAGGGAGCCGAGCAGTACTTC.

The J gene is TRBJ1-3, the V gene TRBV24-1, with 7 bases aligning to TRBD1. The CDR3 has 16 amino acids. CDR1 is KGHDR, CDR2 SFDVKD, per germline. With 11 bases clipped from V and 4 bases from J, the junction kept 16 bases outside the gene matches. Here the CDR3 DNA reads TGTGCCATCAGGACGGGACAGCATTGGAAAGGAAACACCATATATTTT. Encoded protein: CAIRTGQHWKGNTIYF.

V gene TRBV6-5 combines with J gene TRBJ2-2; TRBD1 matches 9 bases. This CDR3 has 15 residues. The V and J ends lost 6 bases and 0 bases, in that order; junction bases with no gene match: 2. Germline V gene data show CDR1 as MNHEY and CDR2 as SVGAGI. The CDR3: CASRWTGANTGELFF. CDR3 DNA: TGTGCCAGCAGGTGGACAGGGGCGAACACCGGGGAGCTGTTTTTT.

The V call is TRBV7-9, the J call TRBJ1-3, with TRBD1 matching 9 bases. The V segment lost 5 bases and the J segment 3 bases; nucleotides outside the gene matches: 5. Germline lookup yields CDR1 SEHNR and CDR2 FQNEAQ (reference sequence). The CDR3 covers 15 residues. CDR3 amino acids: CASSLQGAGGNTIYF. The CDR3 DNA reads TGTGCCAGCAGCCTACAGGGGGCAGGTGGAAACACCATATATTTT.

The genes are TRBV4-3 and TRBJ2-2; a possible D gene is TRBD2 (7 bases). Germline lookup yields CDR1 LGHNA and CDR2 YSLEER. Trimming shortened V by 4 bases and J by 2 bases, and 14 bases separated the two germline ends. The CDR3 totals 16 residues. CDR3 loop: CASSPGGFVNTGELFF. DNA for the CDR3: TGCGCCAGCAGCCCGGGGGGCTTCGTCAACACCGGGGAGCTGTTTTTT.

This chain links TRBV5-6 with TRBJ2-7; a possible D gene is TRBD2 (5 bases). Per germline, CDR1 SGHDT and CDR2 YYEEEE. The CDR3 spans 16 residues. The V gene lost 4 bases and the J gene lost 3 bases, with 20 bases spanning the gap. CDR3 loop: CASSRTLGSLIYEQYF. Written as DNA, the CDR3 is TGTGCCAGCAGCCGGACCCTGGGGAGCCTGATCTACGAGCAGTACTTC. Supplemented by reference TRBV5-6 and TRBJ2-7, the full variable domain reads DAGVTQSPTHLIKTRGQQVTLRCSPKSGHDTVSWYQQALGQGPQFIFQYYEEEERQRGNFPDRFSGHQFPNYSSELNVNALLLGDSALYLCASSRTLGSLIYEQYFGPGTRLTVT.

This chain connects TRBV6-2 or TRBV6-3 to TRBJ1-1; perhaps TRBD1 as D (6 bases). The CDR3 loop spans 14 amino acids. Trimming cost V 6 bases and J 5 bases, with 16 bases left between them. Germline lookup yields CDR1 MNHEY and CDR2 SVGEGT. The DNA of the CDR3 is TGTGCCAGCAGCCTCACACAGGGTGGTACTGAAGCTTTCTTT. This encodes CASSLTQGGTEAFF.

The chain has TRBV28 and TRBJ1-6, with 9 bases that match TRBD1. The germline CDR1 and CDR2 sequences are MDHEN and SYDVKM. The CDR3 has 16 amino acids. Trimming removed 5 bases from V and 7 bases from J; junction bases left unmatched: 9. The CDR3 loop is CASSIPGTGWNSPLHF. The DNA for the CDR3 is TGTGCCAGCAGTATCCCCGGGACAGGGTGGAATTCACCCCTCCACTTT.

The chain uses TRBV21-1 and TRBJ1-6; the D call of TRBD1 is as the table states it, not checked on the DNA. TRBV21-1 is termed a pseudogene. The CDR3 has 16 amino acids. The CDR3: CASSTEQGVNNSPLHF. In DNA form, the CDR3 reads TGTGCCAGCAGCACCGAACAGGGGGTTAACAATTCACCCCTCCACTTT.

The chain employs TRBV28 and TRBJ1-4; D ambiguous. Trimming took off 5 bases at V and 6 bases at J, with 10 bases between the two ends. The CDR3 totals 13 residues. Germline CDR1 reads MDHEN; CDR2 reads SYDVKM. The CDR3 nucleotides are TGTGCCAGCAGTCGGGAGCCTTATGAAAAACTGTTTTTT. It codes for CASSREPYEKLFF.

This clone has more than one count but fewer than ten. One end of the junction varies from germline; a read error may be responsible. The rearrangement links TRBV6-5 to TRBJ2-6; weak D call: TRBD2 (6 bases). CDR1 is MNHEY, CDR2 SVGAGI, per germline. This CDR3 spans 15 amino acids. The CDR3, as DNA: TGTGCCACCAGTATGGGCGGGGTTGGGGCCAACGTCCTGACTTTC. Protein sequence: CATSMGGVGANVLTF.

The V call is TRBV28, the J call TRBJ1-2; 9 bases are shared with TRBD1. Germline loops: CDR1 MDHEN, CDR2 SYDVKM. Unmatched junction bases numbered 8, after V lost 4 bases and J lost 8 bases. The CDR3 spans 14 residues. CDR3 protein: CASSSSDRGSGYTF. DNA of the CDR3: TGTGCCAGCAGTTCGAGTGACAGGGGGAGCGGCTACACCTTC.

This rearrangement joins TRBV29-1 to TRBJ2-3; D unresolved. The CDR3 runs 14 residues. Germline assignment: CDR1 SQVTM and CDR2 ANQGSEA. Trimming stripped 6 bases from V and 0 bases from J, with 13 bases between. CDR3 amino acids: CSVVVLGSTDTQYF. The CDR3 DNA follows: TGCAGCGTCGTAGTTCTAGGTAGCACAGATACGCAGTATTTT.

J is TRBJ1-2 and V is TRBV15, with D tentatively TRBD1 (5 bases). The V and J ends lost 3 bases and 3 bases respectively, with 11 bases between them. The length of the CDR3 is 14 residues. CDR1 is LNHNV, CDR2 YYDKDF, per germline (reference sequence). The CDR3, as DNA: TGTGCCACCAGCAGGGAGCAGGGTGACTATGGCTACACCTTC. It translates to CATSREQGDYGYTF. The full variable domain, with the rest looked up from reference TRBV15 and TRBJ1-2, is DAMVIQNPRYQVTQFGKPVTLSCSQTLNHNVMYWYQQKSSQAPKLLFHYYDKDFNNEADTPDNFQSRRPNTSFCFLDIRSPGLGDTAMYLCATSREQGDYGYTFGSGTRLTVV.

This chain links TRBV28 with TRBJ2-2; 10 bases match TRBD1. This CDR3 comprises 15 residues. V was clipped by 5 bases and J by 6 bases; unmatched bases: 6. Germline V CDR1 and CDR2: MDHEN, SYDVKM. CDR3 loop: CASSPGTGEAGELFF. The CDR3 DNA reads TGTGCCAGCAGTCCAGGGACAGGGGAGGCCGGGGAGCTGTTTTTT.

This clone has only a few counts. This sequence joins TRBV5-1 and TRBJ1-3, with TRBD1 as a possible D gene (5 bases). Germline V gene sequence: CDR1 SGHRS, CDR2 YFSETQ. Trimming shortened V by 4 bases and J by 2 bases, and 10 bases separated the two germline ends. The length of the CDR3 is 14 residues. CDR3: CASSPTATGNTIYF. For the CDR3, the DNA is TGCGCCAGCAGCCCGACAGCCACTGGAAACACCATATATTTT.

The chain is built from TRBV5-1 and TRBJ1-3, with D possibly matching TRBD1 (5 bases). V was clipped by 0 bases and J by 0 bases, with 13 bases between them. The CDR3 sequence is 17 residues long. Looked up from germline, CDR1 is SGHRS and CDR2 is YFSETQ. CDR3 nucleotides: TGCGCCAGCAGCTTGGGGGGCCTAAACACCTCTGGAAACACCATATATTTT. Amino acid sequence: CASSLGGLNTSGNTIYF. The whole variable domain, remainder taken from reference TRBV5-1 and TRBJ1-3, is KAGVTQTPRYLIKTRGQQVTLSCSPISGHRSVSWYQQTPGQGLQFLFEYFSETQRNKGNFPGRFSGRQFSNSRSEMNVSTLELGDSALYLCASSLGGLNTSGNTIYFGEGSWLTVV.

This clone was recorded a few times. The gene calls are TRBV7-3 and TRBJ2-3; TRBD1 agrees at 7 bases. The CDR3 is 15 amino acids. CDR1 and CDR2 from the germline V gene are SGHTA and FQGTGA. V lost 6 bases, J lost 1 base, and 7 bases stayed unmatched. The CDR3 bases are TGTGCCAGCAGTTCCGGACAGGACGGCACAGATACGCAGTATTTT. It translates to CASSSGQDGTDTQYF.

This sequence joins TRBV28 and TRBJ2-1, with D perhaps matching TRBD1 (5 bases). The germline CDR1 and CDR2 sequences are MDHEN and SYDVKM. V lost 3 bases and J 7 bases, leaving 10 bases between the germline ends. The CDR3 extends over 13 amino acids. CDR3 region: CASSLQGKNEQFF. The DNA of the CDR3 is TGTGCCAGCAGTTTGCAGGGTAAGAATGAGCAGTTCTTC.